The entry below describes one T cell receptor (beta chain). Its antigen is not identified. The entry originates in a study of blood T cells in healthy people across ages. The study's findings and limits: More naive CD4+ cells and higher diversity were found in long-lived than in aged donors. A conclusive naive versus antigen-experienced comparison was prevented by the unsorted PBMCs.

The use of a sample-barcoded 5' primer and a J-beta primer mix characterized a second PCR of 7 to 11 cycles. Each cDNA was tagged by a template-switch adaptor containing 12 random nucleotides. One entry per CDR3 protein, called by TCRdb with MiXCR from the 5' RACE reads. The data hold 600,000 to 850,000 distinct CDR3 sequences, with about 42% observed a single time. The CDR3 is 15 amino acids. Germline V lookup: CDR1 KGHDR, CDR2 SFDVKD. The V gene end was trimmed by 8 bases and the J gene end by 4 bases; junction bases not matched to a gene: 8. This sequence was found in a woman between 55 and 75 years old in good health. Sequencing used blood. The gene calls are TRBV24-1 and TRBJ2-1, with 9 nucleotides matching TRBD2. DNA for the CDR3: TGTGCCACCATGCATAGCGGGAGTGCTTACAATGAGCAGTTCTTC. The encoded protein is CATMHSGSAYNEQFF.